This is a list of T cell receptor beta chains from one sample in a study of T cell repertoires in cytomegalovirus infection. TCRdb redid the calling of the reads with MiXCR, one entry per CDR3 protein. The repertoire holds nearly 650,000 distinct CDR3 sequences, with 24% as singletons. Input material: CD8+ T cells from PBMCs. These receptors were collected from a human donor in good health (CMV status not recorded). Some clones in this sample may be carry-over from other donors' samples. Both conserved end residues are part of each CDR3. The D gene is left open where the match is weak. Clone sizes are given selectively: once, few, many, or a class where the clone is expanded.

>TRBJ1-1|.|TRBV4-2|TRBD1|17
TGTGCCAGCAGCCCAAGACAGGGCCTAAACGTCCTTTCTGAAGCTTTCTTT
CASSPRQGLNVLSEAFF
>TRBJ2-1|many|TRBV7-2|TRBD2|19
TGTGCCAGCAGCCCCTTTATTAGGGAGCGGGGGGAAGCCTACAATGAGCAGTTCTTC
CASSPFIRERGEAYNEQFF
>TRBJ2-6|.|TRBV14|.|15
TGTGCCAGCAGCCAAGTGATGACTGGGGCCAACGTCCTGACTTTC
CASSQVMTGANVLTF
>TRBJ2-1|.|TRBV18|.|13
TGTGCCAGCTCACCGGTAGGGCGCAATGAGCAGTTCTTC
CASSPVGRNEQFF
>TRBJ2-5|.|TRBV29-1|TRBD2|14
TGCAGCGTTCCGGAAGCGGGGGGGGAAGAGACCCAGTACTTC
CSVPEAGGEETQYF
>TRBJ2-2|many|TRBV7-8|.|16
TGTGCCAGCAGCCTGGAGGGGGAGGTTGGGACCGGGGAGCTGTTTTTT
CASSLEGEVGTGELFF
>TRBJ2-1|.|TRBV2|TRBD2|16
TGTGCCAGCAGTGAAGTCGGCGGGGGAATATACAATGAGCAGTTCTTC
CASSEVGGGIYNEQFF
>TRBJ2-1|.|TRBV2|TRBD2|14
TGTGCCAGAAGCGGGGGGGCTAGTTACAATGAGCAGTTCTTC
CARSGGASYNEQFF
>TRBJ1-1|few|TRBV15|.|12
TGTGCCACCACAGGGATGAACACTGAAGCTTTCTTT
CATTGMNTEAFF
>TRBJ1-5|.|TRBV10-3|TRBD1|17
TGTGCCATCAGTGAGTCCCCTGGACAGGGGCAGGGTCAGCCCCAGCATTTT
CAISESPGQGQGQPQHF
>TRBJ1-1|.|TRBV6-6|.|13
TGTGCCAGCAATCCGACCCGGAACACTGAAGCTTTCTTT
CASNPTRNTEAFF
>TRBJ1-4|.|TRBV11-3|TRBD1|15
TGTGCCAGCAGCTTCCGGACAGGGCCTAATGAAAAACTGTTTTTT
CASSFRTGPNEKLFF
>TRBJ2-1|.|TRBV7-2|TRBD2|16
TGTGCCAGCAGCCGACCCCGACTAGCGGCCGACAATGGGCAGTTCTTC
CASSRPRLAADNGQFF
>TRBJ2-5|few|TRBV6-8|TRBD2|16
TGTGCCAGCAGTTACTATCTAGCGGGGGCCGGAGAGACCCAGTACTTC
CASSYYLAGAGETQYF
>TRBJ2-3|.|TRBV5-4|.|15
TGTGCCAGCAGCTTGAGCCGGGGGAGCACAGATACGCAGTATTTT
CASSLSRGSTDTQYF
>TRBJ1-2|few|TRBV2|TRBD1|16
TGTGCCAGCAGGGCAGGGACAGGGGTTAGTTTCTGGAGCTACACCTTC
CASRAGTGVSFWSYTF
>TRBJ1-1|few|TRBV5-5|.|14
TGTGCCAGCAGCCAACCCAGTGGGTTCACTGAAGCTTTCTTT
CASSQPSGFTEAFF
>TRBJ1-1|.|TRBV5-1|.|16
TGCGCCAGCAGCATACTAAATACAGGATTGAACACTGAAGCTTTCTTT
CASSILNTGLNTEAFF
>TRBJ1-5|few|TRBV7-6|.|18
TGTGCCAGCAGCTCGAACCCCGGGGGACCAAAGGTCGGCCAGCCCCAGCATTTT
CASSSNPGGPKVGQPQHF
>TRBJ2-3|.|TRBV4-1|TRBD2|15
TGTGCCAGCAGCCCCTCCGGGACTATAACAGATACGCAGTATTTT
CASSPSGTITDTQYF
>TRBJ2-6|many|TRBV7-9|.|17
TGTGCCAGCAGCATACCGGGACTTCGCTCTGGGGCCAACGTCCTGACTTTC
CASSIPGLRSGANVLTF
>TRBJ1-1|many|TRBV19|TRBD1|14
TGTGCCAGTAGTTTCAGGACAGGTCCTACTGAAGCTTTCTTT
CASSFRTGPTEAFF
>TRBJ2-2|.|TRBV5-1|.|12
TGCGCCAGCGGACTCAGGTTCGGGGAGCTGTTTTTT
CASGLRFGELFF
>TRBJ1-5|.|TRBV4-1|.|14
TGCGCCAGCAGCCACGCGGGGGAAAATCAGCCCCAGCATTTT
CASSHAGENQPQHF
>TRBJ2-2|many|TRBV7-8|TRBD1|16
TGTGCCAGCAGTCCTAGGACAGGAGAGAACACCGGGGAGCTGTTTTTT
CASSPRTGENTGELFF
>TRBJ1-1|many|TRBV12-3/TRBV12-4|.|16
TGTGCCAGCAGTCCATTCAACAGGGATGGCAACACTGAAGCTTTCTTT
CASSPFNRDGNTEAFF
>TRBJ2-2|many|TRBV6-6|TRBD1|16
TGTGCCAGCAGTCCCTCCCGACAGGGACGAACCGGGGAGCTGTTTTTT
CASSPSRQGRTGELFF
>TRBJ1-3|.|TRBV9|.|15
TGTGCCAGCAGCGTAAGAGACTTCATTGATCACACCATATATTTT
CASSVRDFIDHTIYF
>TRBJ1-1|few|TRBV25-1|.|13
TGTGCCAGCAGTGAATTCTTTTCTACTGAAGCTTTCTTT
CASSEFFSTEAFF
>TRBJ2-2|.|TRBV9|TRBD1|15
TGTGCCAGCAGCGTGGGACAGGGCCGGCCCGGGGAGCTGTTTTTT
CASSVGQGRPGELFF
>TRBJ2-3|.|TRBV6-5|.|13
TGTGCCAGCGGCCCGGGGGCTCCCGATACGCAGTATTTT
CASGPGAPDTQYF
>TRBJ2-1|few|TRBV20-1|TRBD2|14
TGCAGTGCTATAGCGGGGAAATCCTACAATGAGCAGTTCTTC
CSAIAGKSYNEQFF
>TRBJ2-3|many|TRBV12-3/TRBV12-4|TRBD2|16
TGTGCCAGCAGCTTTCGACTAGCGGGGGGCACAGATACGCAGTATTTT
CASSFRLAGGTDTQYF
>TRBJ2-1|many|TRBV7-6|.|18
TGTGCCAGCAGCTTCCCAGGGGGAGGAGGTGGAGAAGGAGATGAGCAGTTCTTC
CASSFPGGGGGEGDEQFF
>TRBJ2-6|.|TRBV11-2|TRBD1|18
TGTGCCAGCAGCTACAGGGGGCCCTTAGCTCTGGGGGCCAACGTCCTGACTTTC
CASSYRGPLALGANVLTF
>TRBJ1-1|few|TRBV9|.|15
TGTGCCAGCAGCTTATTTGGGGCCCCTGACACTGAAGCTTTCTTT
CASSLFGAPDTEAFF
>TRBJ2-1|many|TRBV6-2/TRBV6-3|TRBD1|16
TGTGCCAGCAGTTACTCGAGGGACAGAAACTACAATGAGCAGTTCTTC
CASSYSRDRNYNEQFF
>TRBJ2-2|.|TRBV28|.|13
TGTGCCAGCAGGGACGGGTTCACCGGGGAGCTGTTTTTT
CASRDGFTGELFF
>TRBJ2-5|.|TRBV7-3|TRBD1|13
TGTGCCAGCAGAGGGACAGGGGACGAGACCCAGTACTTC
CASRGTGDETQYF
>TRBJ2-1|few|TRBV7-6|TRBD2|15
TGTGCCAGCAGCTTCGGCGGGGGTCAATACAATGAGCAGTTCTTC
CASSFGGGQYNEQFF
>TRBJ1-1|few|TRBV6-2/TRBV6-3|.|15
TGTGCCAGCAGTTACGGAGCCCGGGCGGGCACTGAAGCTTTCTTT
CASSYGARAGTEAFF
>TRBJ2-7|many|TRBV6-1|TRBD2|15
TGTGCCAGCAGCCCTAGCGGGGGGCGTGCCTACGAGCAGTACTTC
CASSPSGGRAYEQYF
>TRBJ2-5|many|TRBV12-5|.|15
TGTGCTAGTGGCCTCCAAGGCGTGACTCAAGAGACCCAGTACTTC
CASGLQGVTQETQYF
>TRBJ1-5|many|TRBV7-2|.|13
TGTGCCAGCAGCTTAGTACTAGATCAGCCCCAGCATTTT
CASSLVLDQPQHF
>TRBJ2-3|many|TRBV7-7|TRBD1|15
TGTGCTAGCAGCTTAGGGGACAGCTACACAGATACGCAGTATTTT
CASSLGDSYTDTQYF